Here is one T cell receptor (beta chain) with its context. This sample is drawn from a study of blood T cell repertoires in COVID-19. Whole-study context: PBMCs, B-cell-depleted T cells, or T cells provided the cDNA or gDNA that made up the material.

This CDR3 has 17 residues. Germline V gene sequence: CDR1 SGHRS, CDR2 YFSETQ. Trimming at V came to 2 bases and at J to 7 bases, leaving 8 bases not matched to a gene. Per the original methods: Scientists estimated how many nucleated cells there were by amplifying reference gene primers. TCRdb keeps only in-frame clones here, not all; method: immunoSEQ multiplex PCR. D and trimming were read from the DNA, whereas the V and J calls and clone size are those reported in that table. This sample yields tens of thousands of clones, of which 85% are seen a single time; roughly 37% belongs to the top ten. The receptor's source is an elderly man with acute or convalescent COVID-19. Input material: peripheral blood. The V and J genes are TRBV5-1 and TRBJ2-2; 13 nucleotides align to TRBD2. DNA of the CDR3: TGCGCCAGCAGCTTAGAGACTAGCGGGAGGTTCGACGGGGAGCTGTTTTTT. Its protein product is CASSLETSGRFDGELFF.